These T cell receptor beta chains were read from a single sample in a study of beta chain features in type 1 diabetes. Measured with immunoSEQ multiplex PCR; TCRdb has only the in-frame clones, and not every one. The table shows about 640,000 clones, with roughly 12% occurring only once. Sequencing was done on a sample of naive CD4+ T cells from blood. These receptors were taken from a man in his thirties or forties with type 1 diabetes. Both conserved end residues are part of each CDR3. The D gene is left open where the match is weak. Clone size is shown for a subset of rows, as once, few, many or a class of expanded clone.

v_call,j_call,clone_size,d_call,cdr3_aa,cdr3_nt
TRBV7-3,TRBJ2-1,-,TRBD2,CASSLTSGAYNEQFF,TGTGCCAGCAGCTTGACTAGCGGTGCCTACAATGAGCAGTTCTTC
TRBV25-1,TRBJ1-6,few,-,CASRGEVDASPLHF,TGTGCCAGCAGGGGGGAAGTGGACGCTTCACCCCTCCACTTT
TRBV4-1,TRBJ1-5,few,-,CASSLTGLNQPQHF,TGCGCCAGCAGCCTGACAGGTCTCAATCAGCCCCAGCATTTT
TRBV30,TRBJ2-2,-,-,CAWSFGGANTGELFF,TGTGCCTGGAGTTTCGGCGGGGCAAACACCGGGGAGCTGTTTTTT
TRBV10-3,TRBJ2-7,-,-,CAISEASYEQYF,TGTGCCATCAGTGAGGCCTCCTACGAGCAGTACTTC
TRBV28,TRBJ1-2,-,-,CASTSEAYGYTF,TGTGCCAGCACTTCCGAAGCCTATGGCTACACCTTC
TRBV20-1,TRBJ1-1,-,-,CSAKYGTEAFF,TGCAGTGCAAAATACGGCACTGAAGCTTTCTTT
TRBV30,TRBJ1-3,-,TRBD1,CAWTPALIGQGYIFSGNTIYF,TGTGCCTGGACCCCTGCTCTGATAGGACAGGGCTACATCTTCTCTGGAAACACCATATATTTT
TRBV7-2,TRBJ2-7,-,TRBD2,CASSLASGGAAYEQYF,TGTGCCAGCAGCTTAGCTAGCGGGGGGGCCGCCTACGAGCAGTACTTC
TRBV11-2,TRBJ2-5,-,-,CASSLDTGVNYQETQYF,TGTGCCAGCAGCTTGGACACGGGAGTAAACTACCAAGAGACCCAGTACTTC
TRBV5-4,TRBJ1-2,few,-,CASSLEPGQGYGYTF,TGTGCCAGCAGCTTGGAGCCCGGTCAGGGCTATGGCTACACCTTC
TRBV6-5,TRBJ2-5,few,-,CASSYAGGETQYF,TGTGCCAGCAGTTACGCCGGGGGTGAGACCCAGTACTTC
TRBV7-2,TRBJ1-3,-,-,CASSFGGSGNTIYF,TGTGCCAGCAGCTTCGGCGGCTCTGGAAACACCATATATTTT
TRBV10-3,TRBJ2-1,few,-,CAITIREGASNEQFF,TGTGCCATCACCATTCGGGAGGGGGCGAGTAATGAGCAGTTCTTC
TRBV6-5,TRBJ1-5,few,TRBD1,CASSYSTGSNQPQHF,TGTGCCAGCAGTTACTCGACAGGGAGTAATCAGCCCCAGCATTTT
TRBV7-3,TRBJ2-5,few,-,CASSLAYQETQYF,TGTGCCAGCAGCTTAGCGTACCAAGAGACCCAGTACTTC
TRBV7-2,TRBJ2-3,-,-,CASSLGVEGSTDTQYF,TGTGCCAGCAGCTTAGGAGTAGAGGGGAGCACAGATACGCAGTATTTT
TRBV7-9,TRBJ2-5,few,-,CASSLQGLQETQYF,TGTGCCAGCAGCTTACAAGGTCTCCAAGAGACCCAGTACTTC
TRBV7-2,TRBJ2-5,few,-,CASSLSFSQETQYF,TGTGCCAGCAGCTTATCGTTCAGTCAAGAGACCCAGTACTTC
TRBV11-2,TRBJ2-7,-,-,CASSSGYEQYF,TGTGCCAGCAGCTCGGGGTACGAGCAGTACTTC
TRBV29-1,TRBJ2-5,-,-,CSVYIIQETQYF,TGCAGCGTTTACATAATCCAAGAGACCCAGTACTTC
TRBV6-5,TRBJ2-1,-,TRBD1,CASSRTGVGNEQFF,TGTGCCAGCAGTAGAACAGGGGTAGGCAATGAGCAGTTCTTC
TRBV11-2,TRBJ2-7,-,TRBD1,CASSLDGQGPYEQYF,TGTGCCAGCAGCTTAGACGGACAGGGCCCTTACGAGCAGTACTTC
TRBV2,TRBJ1-6,few,TRBD1,CASRKRQGGSPLHF,TGTGCCAGCAGAAAGCGACAGGGCGGTTCACCCCTCCACTTT
TRBV6-5,TRBJ2-3,few,-,CASSYVSQIDTQYF,TGTGCCAGCAGTTACGTTAGTCAGATAGATACGCAGTATTTT
TRBV9,TRBJ1-1,few,-,CASSVGGRGLPEAFF,TGTGCCAGCAGCGTAGGGGGCAGGGGTTTGCCTGAAGCTTTCTTT
TRBV6-1,TRBJ1-5,-,-,CASSGANQPQHF,TGTGCCAGCAGTGGGGCCAATCAGCCCCAGCATTTT
TRBV4-3,TRBJ1-3,few,-,CASSQETGNTIYF,TGCGCCAGCAGCCAAGAAACCGGAAACACCATATATTTT
TRBV5-6,TRBJ1-1,few,-,CASSTLDPNTEAFF,TGTGCCAGCAGCACACTCGACCCGAACACTGAAGCTTTCTTT
TRBV7-9,TRBJ2-5,few,TRBD1,CASSPTGVGETQYF,TGTGCCAGCAGCCCGACAGGGGTGGGGGAGACCCAGTACTTC
TRBV6-1,TRBJ1-5,-,-,CASSVLRDRVSNQPQHF,TGTGCCAGCAGTGTCCTCCGGGACCGTGTCAGCAATCAGCCCCAGCATTTT
TRBV4-3,TRBJ2-2,-,TRBD1,CASSHGQGTGELFF,TGCGCCAGCAGCCATGGACAGGGGACCGGGGAGCTGTTTTTT
TRBV30,TRBJ1-4,few,-,CAWGLSLATGWSGKLFF,TGTGCGTGGGGGCTATCTCTGGCGACCGGCTGGTCCGGAAAACTGTTTTTT
TRBV9,TRBJ2-7,-,TRBD1,CASSPTDRTTYEQYF,TGTGCCAGCAGCCCCACGGACAGGACCACCTACGAGCAGTACTTC
TRBV6-5,TRBJ1-2,-,-,CASTPGANYGYTF,TGTGCCAGCACCCCCGGGGCTAACTATGGCTACACCTTC
TRBV6-5,TRBJ2-1,-,-,CASSYQGFHYYNEQFF,TGTGCCAGCAGTTACCAGGGGTTCCATTACTACAATGAGCAGTTCTTC
TRBV5-1,TRBJ2-3,-,TRBD2,CASSLGLAGAADTQYF,TGCGCCAGCAGCCTGGGACTAGCGGGGGCGGCAGATACGCAGTATTTT
TRBV20-1,TRBJ2-7,-,-,CSAMGSNEQYF,TGCAGTGCTATGGGGTCGAACGAGCAGTACTTC
TRBV13,TRBJ1-4,few,-,CASSLRHVEKLFF,TGTGCCAGCAGCTTAAGACACGTCGAAAAACTGTTTTTT